This is a list of T cell receptor beta chains from one sample in a study of PD-1 blockade in mismatch repair-deficient tumors. Sequenced by immunoSEQ multiplex PCR; TCRdb stores in-frame clones only, minus some. The repertoire holds fewer than 60,000 clones, with roughly 82% as singletons. Sequences were derived from PBMCs, sampled before pembrolizumab treatment. These receptors originate from an adult with mismatch repair-deficient cancer. CDR3s include the opening cysteine and the closing phenylalanine or tryptophan. The D gene is left open where the match is weak. Only some rows state a clone size, as once, few, many or a class for expanded clones.

v_gene	d_gene	j_gene	abundance	CDR3nt	CDR3aa
TRBV15	.	TRBJ1-1	.	TGTGCCACCAGCAGAGAAGGGCTGGGGAACACTGAAGCTTTCTTT	CATSREGLGNTEAFF
TRBV7-2	TRBD2	TRBJ2-3	.	TGTGCCAGCAGCCGGACTAGCGGGCCGACAGATACGCAGTATTTT	CASSRTSGPTDTQYF
TRBV7-9	.	TRBJ1-1	few	TGTGCCAGCAGCTTACTAACAGGAGTCACTGAAGCTTTCTTT	CASSLLTGVTEAFF
TRBV6-5	.	TRBJ1-2	.	TGTGCCAGCAGTACCACAGGGACTAACTATGGCTACACCTTC	CASSTTGTNYGYTF
TRBV7-9	.	TRBJ1-5	.	TGTGCCAGCAGTCATACAAGGGCAGGCAATCAGCCCCAGCATTTT	CASSHTRAGNQPQHF
TRBV4-3	TRBD1	TRBJ1-1	.	TGCGCCAGCAGCCAAGGGGAGGGGACAGTGCTGGGTGAAGCTTTCTTT	CASSQGEGTVLGEAFF
TRBV29-1	TRBD1	TRBJ2-5	.	TGCAGCGTTGGGGAAGGGGGCCTAGAGACCCAGTACTTC	CSVGEGGLETQYF
TRBV11-3	.	TRBJ2-2	.	TGTGCCAGCAGCTTAGATTTCGGGGGCTTGAACACCGGGGAGCTGTTTTTT	CASSLDFGGLNTGELFF
TRBV11-2	.	TRBJ2-7	.	TGTGCCAGCAGCTTAGGATCCAGCTACGAGCAGTACTTC	CASSLGSSYEQYF
TRBV4-3	.	TRBJ1-2	.	TGCGCCAGCAGCCAAAGGGACGGACAAACTTATGGCTACACCTTC	CASSQRDGQTYGYTF
TRBV7-9	.	TRBJ2-2	.	TGTGCCAGCAGGGACTTTCACACCGGGGAGCTGTTTTTT	CASRDFHTGELFF
TRBV2	.	TRBJ2-1	few	TGTGCCAGCAAGGGGTACAATGAGCAGTTCTTC	CASKGYNEQFF
TRBV11-2	.	TRBJ1-1	.	TGTGCCAGCAGCTTAGGGCAGGGCCTTGAAGCTTTCTTT	CASSLGQGLEAFF
TRBV2	TRBD2	TRBJ2-5	.	TGTGCCAGCAGTGGGAGCGGGAGGGTGTCGGAGACCCAGTACTTC	CASSGSGRVSETQYF
TRBV5-1	TRBD2	TRBJ2-5	.	TGCGCCAGCAGCTATCAGCGGGAGGGGTGGGAGACCCAGTACTTC	CASSYQREGWETQYF
TRBV5-1	TRBD1	TRBJ2-7	.	TGCGCCAGCAGCTTGGATCCCGGGACAGGCGTCTACGAGCAGTACTTC	CASSLDPGTGVYEQYF
TRBV11-3	.	TRBJ2-1	.	TGTGCCAGCAGCTTAGGGGCAGAGCAGTTCTTC	CASSLGAEQFF
TRBV19	TRBD2	TRBJ2-5	.	TGTGCCAGCAACTACGGGAGGCAAGAGACCCAGTACTTC	CASNYGRQETQYF
TRBV11-1	.	TRBJ2-1	.	TGTGCCAGCAGCTCAAGCTGGAATGAGCAGTTCTTC	CASSSSWNEQFF
TRBV7-2	.	TRBJ2-5	.	TGTGCCAGCAGCTCGTGGGGGGCTGGAGAGACCCAGTACTTC	CASSSWGAGETQYF
TRBV7-6	TRBD1	TRBJ2-2	.	TGTGCCAGCAGCTCCGGGACAGGGATCGGGGAGCTGTTTTTT	CASSSGTGIGELFF
TRBV25-1	.	TRBJ1-1	few	TGTGCCAGCAGTGGAGGGGGGGCTGAAGCTTTCTTT	CASSGGGAEAFF
TRBV6-6	.	TRBJ2-7	once	TGTGCCAGCAGTTACTCTATCCAGGGGAGGGCCTACGAGCAGTACTTC	CASSYSIQGRAYEQYF
TRBV7-2	.	TRBJ2-6	.	TGTGCCAGCAGCTCCTCTGGACTTGGGGCCAACGTCCTGACTTTC	CASSSSGLGANVLTF
TRBV5-1	TRBD1	TRBJ2-7	.	TGCGCCAGCAGCCTTGGGACAGGGACCTTCTACGAGCAGTACTTC	CASSLGTGTFYEQYF
TRBV29-1	.	TRBJ2-7	.	TGCAGCGTTGAAGAGGGGATAGGTGTCGAGCAGTACTTC	CSVEEGIGVEQYF
TRBV11-2	.	TRBJ2-5	.	TGTGCCAGCAGCTTAATTGGGGGAGGACTCCAAGAGACCCAGTACTTC	CASSLIGGGLQETQYF
TRBV7-2	.	TRBJ2-7	.	TGTGCCAGCAGCTTAGTCAGGGTCTCCTACGAGCAGTACTTC	CASSLVRVSYEQYF
TRBV30	.	TRBJ1-1	.	TGTGCCTGGAGTGTAGTGAAGACTGAAGCTTTCTTT	CAWSVVKTEAFF
TRBV5-6	.	TRBJ2-5	.	TGTGCCAGCAGCCCCCCACCAACGGGAACTACCGGAGAGACCCAGTACTTC	CASSPPPTGTTGETQYF
TRBV5-1	.	TRBJ2-7	.	TGCGCCAGCAGCCTACAGGGATTAGCCTACGAGCAGTACTTC	CASSLQGLAYEQYF
TRBV9	.	TRBJ2-1	.	TGTGCCAGCAGCGTAGACGGGGCCCAAAATGAGCAGTTCTTC	CASSVDGAQNEQFF
TRBV9	.	TRBJ2-3	.	TGTGCCAGCAGCCGAACCGGGGGCTACACAGATACGCAGTATTTT	CASSRTGGYTDTQYF
TRBV25-1	TRBD2	TRBJ2-7	.	TGTGCCAGCATCGATCAACTGGCGGGAGGGCCCCACGAGCAGTACTTC	CASIDQLAGGPHEQYF